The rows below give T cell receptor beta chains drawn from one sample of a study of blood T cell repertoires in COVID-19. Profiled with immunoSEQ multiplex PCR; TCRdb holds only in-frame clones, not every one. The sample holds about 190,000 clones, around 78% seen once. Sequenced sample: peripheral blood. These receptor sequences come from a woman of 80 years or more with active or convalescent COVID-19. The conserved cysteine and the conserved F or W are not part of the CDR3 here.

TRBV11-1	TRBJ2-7	ASSLDRYEQY
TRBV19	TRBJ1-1	ASSTTGTGGTEAF
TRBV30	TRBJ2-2	AWSVLAGPTGELF
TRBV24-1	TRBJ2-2	ATSDPTGGGFTGELF
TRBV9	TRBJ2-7	ASSVSASGIYEQY
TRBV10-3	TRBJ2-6	AISHSTGTGVLGANVLT
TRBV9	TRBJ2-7	ASSVAPGDRYEQY
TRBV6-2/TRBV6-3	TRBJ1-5	ASSSIRDRVRNNQPQH
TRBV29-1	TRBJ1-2	SVRDRDNYGYT
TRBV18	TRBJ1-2	ASSPSVEANYGYT
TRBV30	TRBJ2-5	AWSLGGGYGTQY
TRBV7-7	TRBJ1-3	ASSPQGGPGNTIY
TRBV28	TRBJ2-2	ASSLGTANTGELF
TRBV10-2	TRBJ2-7	ASSDSRESSYEQY
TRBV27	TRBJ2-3	ASRLIAGEGTDTQY
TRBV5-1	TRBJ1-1	ASSPEGGTEAF
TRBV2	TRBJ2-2	ASRDITGGADTGELF
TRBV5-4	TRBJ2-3	ASSSGQGPTDTQY
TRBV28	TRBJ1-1	ASRHEPERAF
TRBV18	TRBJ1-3	ASSDTTGPGNTIY
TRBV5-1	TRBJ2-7	ASSFTGQGYEQY
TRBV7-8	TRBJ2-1	ASSSPTGGLVNEQF
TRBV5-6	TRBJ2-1	ASSPRGGRQF